This passage covers 5 T cell receptor beta chains from one sample sequenced in a study of CD8 T cells in Susac syndrome. With random hexamers, reverse transcription was performed on about 0.45 to 1 ug of RNA. TCRdb called the immunoSEQ multiplex PCR reads again in MiXCR, with one record for every CDR3 protein. This repertoire shows 150,000 to 200,000 distinct CDR3 sequences, approximately 93% found once; its top ten account for approximately 0.098%. The sample comprised CD4+ T cells from PBMCs. These receptors were taken from a human donor in good health.

The CDR3, as DNA: TGCGCCAGCAGCTTGGAGGGACAGTTCGATACGCAGTATTTT. Translated: CASSLEGQFDTQYF. V gene TRBV5-1 combines with J gene TRBJ2-3; TRBD1 agrees at 7 bases. The germline V gene encodes CDR1 SGHRS and CDR2 YFSETQ. The CDR3 runs to 14 residues. The trim removed 0 bases at V and 6 bases at J, leaving 4 bases unmatched.

The chain carries TRBV20-1 and TRBJ2-7; D is perhaps TRBD1 or TRBD2 (5 bases each). Between the trimmed V and J ends, which lost 3 bases and 2 bases, there was a span of 17 bases. This CDR3 has 15 amino acids. Germline V gene lookup returns CDR1 DFQATT and CDR2 SNEGSKA (reference sequence). The CDR3 region is CSASTPRGSTYEQYF. The CDR3 DNA follows: TGCAGTGCTAGTACCCCGAGGGGTTCAACCTACGAGCAGTACTTC.

This clonotype was seen only a few times. The chain carries TRBV6-2 or TRBV6-3 and TRBJ2-7; D ambiguous. The CDR3 is made up of 13 amino acids. CDR1 is MNHEY and CDR2 is SVGEGT in the germline V gene. V gave up 2 bases and J gave up 4 bases, with 9 bases separating them. The chain's CDR3 is CASSYDGRYEQYV. The CDR3 DNA follows: TGTGCCAGCAGTTACGACGGAAGATACGAGCAGTACGTC.

V is TRBV19 and J is TRBJ2-6; D unclear. The CDR3 is 15 residues long. Germline V gene data show CDR1 as LNHDA and CDR2 as SQIVND (reference sequence). Trimming pared 6 bases from V and 2 bases from J, leaving 11 bases between. CDR3 sequence: CASRMPGTGANVLTF. In DNA, the CDR3 is TGTGCCAGTAGGATGCCCGGTACTGGGGCCAACGTCCTGACTTTC. The variable domain in full, completed from reference TRBV19 and TRBJ2-6, reads DGGITQSPKYLFRKEGQNVTLSCEQNLNHDAMYWYRQDPGQGLRLIYYSQIVNDFQKGDIAEGYSVSREKKESFPLTVTSAQKNPTAFYLCASRMPGTGANVLTFGAGSRLTVL.

The chain joins TRBV20-1 to TRBJ1-1; tentatively, D is TRBD1 (6 bases). CDR1 and CDR2 from the germline V gene are DFQATT and SNEGSKA (reference sequence). The CDR3 extends over 13 amino acids. V was pared by 3 bases and J by 4 bases, with 12 bases between. CDR3 protein: CSASRGARTEAFF. CDR3 bases: TGCAGTGCTAGTCGGGGGGCGCGCACTGAAGCTTTCTTT.